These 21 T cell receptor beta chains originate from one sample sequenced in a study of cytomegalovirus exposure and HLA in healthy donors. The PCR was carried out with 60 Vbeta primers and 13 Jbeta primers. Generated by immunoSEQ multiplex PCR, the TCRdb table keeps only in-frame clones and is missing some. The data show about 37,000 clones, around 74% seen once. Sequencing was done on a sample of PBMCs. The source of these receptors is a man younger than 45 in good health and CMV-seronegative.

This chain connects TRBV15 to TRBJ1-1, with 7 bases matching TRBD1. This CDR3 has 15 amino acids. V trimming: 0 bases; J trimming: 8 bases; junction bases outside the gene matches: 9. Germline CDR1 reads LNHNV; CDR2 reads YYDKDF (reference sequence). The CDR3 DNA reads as TGTGCCACCAGCAGAGAGGGGCGGGCGACAGGGGAAGCTTTCTTT. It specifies CATSREGRATGEAFF.

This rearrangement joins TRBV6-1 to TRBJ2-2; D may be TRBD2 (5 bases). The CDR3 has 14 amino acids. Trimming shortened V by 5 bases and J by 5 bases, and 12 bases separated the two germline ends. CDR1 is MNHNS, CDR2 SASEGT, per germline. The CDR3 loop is CASSYGGRTGELFF. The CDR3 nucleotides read TGTGCCAGCAGTTATGGCGGGCGTACCGGGGAGCTGTTTTTT.

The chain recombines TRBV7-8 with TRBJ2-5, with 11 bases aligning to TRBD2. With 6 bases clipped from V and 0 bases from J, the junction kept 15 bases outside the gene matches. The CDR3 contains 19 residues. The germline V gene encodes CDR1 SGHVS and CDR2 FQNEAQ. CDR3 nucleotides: TGTGCCAGCAGTCCCCGGGGCGCTAGCGGGGGGCTCTACCAAGAGACCCAGTACTTC. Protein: CASSPRGASGGLYQETQYF.

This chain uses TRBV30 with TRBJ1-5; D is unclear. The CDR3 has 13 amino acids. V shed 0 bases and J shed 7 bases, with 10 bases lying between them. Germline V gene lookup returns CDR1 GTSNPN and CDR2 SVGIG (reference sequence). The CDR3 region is CAWSVNSGQPQHF. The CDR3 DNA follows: TGTGCCTGGAGTGTAAATTCGGGGCAGCCCCAGCATTTT.

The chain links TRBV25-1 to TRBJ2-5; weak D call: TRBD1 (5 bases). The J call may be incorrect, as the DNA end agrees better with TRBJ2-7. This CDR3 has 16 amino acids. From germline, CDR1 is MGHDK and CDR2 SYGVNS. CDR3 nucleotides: TGTGCCAGCAGCCGCCCCGGGCAGGGCAGCGCCTACGAGCAGTACTTC. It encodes CASSRPGQGSAYEQYF.

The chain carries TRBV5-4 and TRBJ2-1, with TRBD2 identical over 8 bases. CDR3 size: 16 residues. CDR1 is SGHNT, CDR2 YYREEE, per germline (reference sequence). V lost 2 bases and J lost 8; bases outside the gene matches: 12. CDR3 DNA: TGTGCCAGCAGCTTAAGTGCCGGCGGGAGGATGGATGAGCAGTTCTTC. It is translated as CASSLSAGGRMDEQFF. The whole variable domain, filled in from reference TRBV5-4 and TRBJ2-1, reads ETGVTQSPTHLIKTRGQQVTLRCSSQSGHNTVSWYQQALGQGPQFIFQYYREEENGRGNFPPRFSGLQFPNYSSELNVNALELDDSALYLCASSLSAGGRMDEQFFGPGTRLTVL.

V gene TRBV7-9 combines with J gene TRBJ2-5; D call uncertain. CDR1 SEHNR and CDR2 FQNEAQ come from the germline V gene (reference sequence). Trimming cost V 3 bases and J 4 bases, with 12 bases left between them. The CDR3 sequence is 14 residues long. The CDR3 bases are TGTGCCAGCAGCTTGACTGCGGCTGGAGAGACCCAGTACTTC. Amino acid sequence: CASSLTAAGETQYF.

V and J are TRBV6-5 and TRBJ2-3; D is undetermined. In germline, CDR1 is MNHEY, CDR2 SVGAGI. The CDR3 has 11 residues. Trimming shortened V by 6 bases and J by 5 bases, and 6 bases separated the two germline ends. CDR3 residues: CASRFQDTQYF. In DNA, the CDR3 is TGTGCCAGCAGGTTTCAAGATACGCAGTATTTT.

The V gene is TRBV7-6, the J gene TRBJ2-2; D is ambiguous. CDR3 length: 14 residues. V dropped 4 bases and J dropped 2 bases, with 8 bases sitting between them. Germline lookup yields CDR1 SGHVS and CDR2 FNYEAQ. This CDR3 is CASSYRSNTGELFF. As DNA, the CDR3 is TGTGCCAGCAGCTACCGGAGTAACACCGGGGAGCTGTTTTTT.

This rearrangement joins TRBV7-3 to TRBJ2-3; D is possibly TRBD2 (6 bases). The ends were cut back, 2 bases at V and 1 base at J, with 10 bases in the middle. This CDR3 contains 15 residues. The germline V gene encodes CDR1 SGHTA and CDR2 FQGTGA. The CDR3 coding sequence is TGTGCCAGCAGCTTAGGGCCTAGCGGCACAGATACGCAGTATTTT. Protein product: CASSLGPSGTDTQYF.

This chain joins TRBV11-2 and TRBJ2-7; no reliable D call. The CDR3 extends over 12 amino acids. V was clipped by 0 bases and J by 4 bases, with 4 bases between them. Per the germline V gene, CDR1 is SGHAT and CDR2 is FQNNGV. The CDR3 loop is CASSLEAYEQYF. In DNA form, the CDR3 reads TGTGCCAGCAGCTTAGAGGCTTACGAGCAGTACTTC.

Here the CDR3 DNA reads TGTGCCAGCAGCAGCAGACCGGGGGGGTTCGAGCAGTACTTC. It codes for CASSSRPGGFEQYF. The chain recombines TRBV9 with TRBJ2-7; 8 positions agree with TRBD2. The junction had 9 bases not matched to a gene; V was cut back by 4 bases and J by 6 bases. This CDR3 is built from 14 residues. CDR1 SGDLS and CDR2 YYNGEE come from the germline V gene.

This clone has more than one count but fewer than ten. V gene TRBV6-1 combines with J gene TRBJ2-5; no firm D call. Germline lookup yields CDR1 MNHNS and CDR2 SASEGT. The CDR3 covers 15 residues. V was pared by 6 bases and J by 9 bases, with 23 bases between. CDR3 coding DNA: TGTGCCAGCAGCGCAACTTCCGGGTCCACGACGTCCCAGTACTTC. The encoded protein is CASSATSGSTTSQYF.

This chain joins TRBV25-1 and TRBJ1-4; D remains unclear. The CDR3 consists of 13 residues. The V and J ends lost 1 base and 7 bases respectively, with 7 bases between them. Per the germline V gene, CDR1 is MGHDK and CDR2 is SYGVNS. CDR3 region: CASSEWSGEKLFF. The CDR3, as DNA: TGTGCCAGCAGTGAATGGAGCGGTGAAAAACTGTTTTTT.

The CDR3 nucleotides read TGTGCCAGCACCCTAGTGGGGAGCGAGCAGTTCTTC. Protein: CASTLVGSEQFF. The chain combines TRBV6-6 with TRBJ2-1, with a weak D call TRBD2 (5 bases). This CDR3 has 12 residues. CDR1 is MNHNY and CDR2 is SVGAGI in the germline V gene (reference sequence). Trimming removed 7 bases from V and 10 bases from J, with 14 bases in between.

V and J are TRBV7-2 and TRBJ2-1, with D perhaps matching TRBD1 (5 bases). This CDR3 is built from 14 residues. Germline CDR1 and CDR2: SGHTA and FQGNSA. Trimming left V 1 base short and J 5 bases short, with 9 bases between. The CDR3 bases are TGTGCCAGCAGCTTAGAGGGGCAGCACAATGAGCAGTTCTTC. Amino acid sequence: CASSLEGQHNEQFF. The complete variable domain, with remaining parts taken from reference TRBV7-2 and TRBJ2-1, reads GAGVSQSPSNKVTEKGKDVELRCDPISGHTALYWYRQSLGQGLEFLIYFQGNSAPDKSGLPSDRFSAERTGGSVSTLTIQRTQQEDSAVYLCASSLEGQHNEQFFGPGTRLTVL.

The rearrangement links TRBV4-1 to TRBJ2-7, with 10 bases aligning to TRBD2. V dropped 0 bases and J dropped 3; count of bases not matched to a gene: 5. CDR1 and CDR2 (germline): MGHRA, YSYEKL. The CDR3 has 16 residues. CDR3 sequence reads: CASSQDRASGSYEQYF. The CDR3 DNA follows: TGCGCCAGCAGCCAAGATAGGGCTAGCGGGAGCTACGAGCAGTACTTC.

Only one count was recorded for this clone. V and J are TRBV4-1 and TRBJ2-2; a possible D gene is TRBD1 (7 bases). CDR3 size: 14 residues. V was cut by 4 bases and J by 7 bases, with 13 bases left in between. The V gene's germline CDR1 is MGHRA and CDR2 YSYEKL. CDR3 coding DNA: TGCGCCAGCAGCCGCCAGGGGGGCAGCGGGGAGCTGTTTTTT. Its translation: CASSRQGGSGELFF.

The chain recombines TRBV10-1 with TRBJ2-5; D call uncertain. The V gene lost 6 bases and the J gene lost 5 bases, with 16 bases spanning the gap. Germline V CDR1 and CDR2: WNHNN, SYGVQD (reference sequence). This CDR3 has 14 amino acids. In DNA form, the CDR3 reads TGCGCCAGCAGCCCGGTCGAGGCCTGGGAGACCCAGTACTTC. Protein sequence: CASSPVEAWETQYF.

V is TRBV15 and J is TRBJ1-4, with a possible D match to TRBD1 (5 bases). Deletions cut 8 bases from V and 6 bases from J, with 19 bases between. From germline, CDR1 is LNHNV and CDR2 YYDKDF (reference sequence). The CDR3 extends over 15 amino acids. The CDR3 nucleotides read TGTGCCACCGCGGAGGGGTTTTCGAGGCATGAAAAACTGTTTTTT. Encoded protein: CATAEGFSRHEKLFF.

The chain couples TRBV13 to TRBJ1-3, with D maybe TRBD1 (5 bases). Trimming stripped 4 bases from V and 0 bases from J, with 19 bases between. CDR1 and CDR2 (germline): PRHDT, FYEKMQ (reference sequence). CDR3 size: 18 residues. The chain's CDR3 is CASSSYSTAGSSGNTIYF. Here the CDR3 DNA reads TGTGCCAGCAGCTCCTATTCAACGGCAGGGTCCTCTGGAAACACCATATATTTT.